This TCR beta chain emerged from a study of blood T cell repertoires in COVID-19. Overall study context: Both acute and convalescent COVID-19 samples were obtained from the United States, Italy and Spain. PBMCs, B-cell-depleted T cells, or T cells were the source of the cDNA or gDNA that made up the material.

This CDR3 is 12 amino acids long. Germline CDR1 reads MDHEN; CDR2 reads SYDVKM. V shed 6 bases and J shed 14 bases, with 19 bases lying between them. In the authors' workflow: By means of reference gene primer amplification, nucleated cell counts were estimated. This table comes from immunoSEQ multiplex PCR, and its TCRdb copy is limited to in-frame clones, with some not included. V, J and clone size derive from that table, while D and trimming were established from the DNA sequence. The profile shows about 240,000 clones, 86% of them singletons. The receptor was derived from an elderly man with acute or convalescent COVID-19. The sample consisted of peripheral blood. The chain joins TRBV28 to TRBJ1-2, with D possibly matching TRBD1 (6 bases). In nucleotides, the CDR3 is TGTGCCAGCAGCCCTCTCTCAGGGGCGGGTACCTTC. As protein: CASSPLSGAGTF.